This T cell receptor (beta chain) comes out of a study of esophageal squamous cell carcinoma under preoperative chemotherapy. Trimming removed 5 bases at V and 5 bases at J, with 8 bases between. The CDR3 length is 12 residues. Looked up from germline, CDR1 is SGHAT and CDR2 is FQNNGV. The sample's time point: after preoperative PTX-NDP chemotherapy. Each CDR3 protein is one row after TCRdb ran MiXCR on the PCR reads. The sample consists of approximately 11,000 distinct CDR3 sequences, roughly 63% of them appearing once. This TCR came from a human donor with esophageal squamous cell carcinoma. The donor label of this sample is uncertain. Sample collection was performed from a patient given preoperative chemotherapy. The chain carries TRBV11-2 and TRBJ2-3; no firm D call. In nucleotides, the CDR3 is TGTGCCAGCAGCCGCGCCTTAGATACGCAGTATTTT. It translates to CASSRALDTQYF.